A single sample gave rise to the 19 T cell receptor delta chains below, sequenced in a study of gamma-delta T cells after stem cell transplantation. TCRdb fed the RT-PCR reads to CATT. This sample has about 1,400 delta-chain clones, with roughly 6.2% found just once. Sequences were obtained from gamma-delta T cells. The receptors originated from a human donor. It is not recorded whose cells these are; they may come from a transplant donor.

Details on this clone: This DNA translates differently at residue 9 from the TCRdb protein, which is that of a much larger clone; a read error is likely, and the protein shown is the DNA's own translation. This CDR3 reads CACDSWGTADKLIF. The CDR3 DNA reads TGTGCCTGTGACTCGTGGGGGACGGCCGATAAACTCATCTTT. The J gene is TRDJ1, the V gene TRDV2, with 7 bases lining up with TRDD3. With 3 bases clipped from V and 3 bases from J, the junction kept 6 bases outside the gene matches. There are 14 residues in the CDR3. Germline V gene sequence: CDR1 GEAIGNYY, CDR2 EKD.

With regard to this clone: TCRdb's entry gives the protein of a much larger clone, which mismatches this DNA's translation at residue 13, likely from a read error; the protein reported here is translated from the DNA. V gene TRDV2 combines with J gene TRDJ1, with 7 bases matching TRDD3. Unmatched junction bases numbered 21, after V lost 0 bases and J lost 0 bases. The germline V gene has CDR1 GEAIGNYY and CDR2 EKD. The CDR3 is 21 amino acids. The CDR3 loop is CACDTVKAGDRRPTYTDKLIF. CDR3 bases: TGTGCCTGTGACACCGTCAAAGCTGGGGATAGGAGGCCGACGTACACCGATAAACTCATCTTT.

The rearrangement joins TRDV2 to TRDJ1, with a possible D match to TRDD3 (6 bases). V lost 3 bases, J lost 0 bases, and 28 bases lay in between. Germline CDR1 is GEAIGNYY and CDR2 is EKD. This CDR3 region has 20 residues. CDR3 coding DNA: TGTGCCTGTGACCGAGTAACTCTGGGGACGGTGGCGGTGTACACCGATAAACTCATCTTT. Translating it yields CACDRVTLGTVAVYTDKLIF.

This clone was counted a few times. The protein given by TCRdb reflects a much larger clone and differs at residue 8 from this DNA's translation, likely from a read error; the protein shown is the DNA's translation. The CDR3 nucleotides are TGTGCCTGTGACACCGTCTCCTCCCCTCTACTGGGGGACGCCGACACCGATAAACTCATCTTT. Its protein product is CACDTVSSPLLGDADTDKLIF. The chain recombines TRDV2 with TRDJ1, with TRDD3 matching 9 bases. The CDR3 loop spans 21 amino acids. Trimming took 0 bases from V and 0 from J; bases not matched to a gene: 19. Germline V lookup: CDR1 GEAIGNYY, CDR2 EKD.

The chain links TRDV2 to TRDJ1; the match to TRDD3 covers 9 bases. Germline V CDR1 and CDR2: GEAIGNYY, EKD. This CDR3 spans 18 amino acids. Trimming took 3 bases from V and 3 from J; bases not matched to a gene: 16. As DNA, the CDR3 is TGTGCCTGTGACTCTTTAGGGGGGGGGATACTCGACCCCGATAAACTCATCTTT. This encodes CACDSLGGGILDPDKLIF.

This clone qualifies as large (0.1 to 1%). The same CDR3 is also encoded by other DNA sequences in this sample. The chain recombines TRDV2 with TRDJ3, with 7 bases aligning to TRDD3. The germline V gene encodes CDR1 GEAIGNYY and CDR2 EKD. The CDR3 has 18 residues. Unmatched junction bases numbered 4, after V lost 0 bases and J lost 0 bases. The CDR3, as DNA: TGTGCCTGTGACACCGTGGGGGACAGCTCCTGGGACACCCGACAGATGTTTTTC. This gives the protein CACDTVGDSSWDTRQMFF.

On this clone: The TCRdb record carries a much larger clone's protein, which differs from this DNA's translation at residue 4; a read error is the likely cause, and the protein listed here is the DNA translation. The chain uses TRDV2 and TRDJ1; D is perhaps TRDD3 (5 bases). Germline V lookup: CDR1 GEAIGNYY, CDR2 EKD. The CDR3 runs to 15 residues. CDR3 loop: CACGTVGAYTDKLIF. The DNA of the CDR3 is TGTGCCTGTGGCACCGTTGGGGCGTACACCGATAAACTCATCTTT.

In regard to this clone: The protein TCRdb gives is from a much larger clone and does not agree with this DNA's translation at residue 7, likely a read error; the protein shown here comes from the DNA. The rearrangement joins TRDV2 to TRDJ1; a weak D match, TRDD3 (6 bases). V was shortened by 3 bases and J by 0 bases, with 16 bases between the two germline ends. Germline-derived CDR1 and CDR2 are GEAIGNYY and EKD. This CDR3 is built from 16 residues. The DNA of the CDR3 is TGTGCCTGTGACCACCTTGCTGGGGACCACACCGATAAACTCATCTTT. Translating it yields CACDHLAGDHTDKLIF.

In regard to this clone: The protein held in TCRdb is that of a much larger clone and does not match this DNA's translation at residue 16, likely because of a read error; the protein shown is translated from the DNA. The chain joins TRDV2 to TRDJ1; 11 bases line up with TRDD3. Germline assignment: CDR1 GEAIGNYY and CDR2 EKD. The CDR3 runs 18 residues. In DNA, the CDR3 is TGTGCCTGTGACTCCCTAATGGGGGATACGCTCTACACCGATAAACCCATCTTT. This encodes CACDSLMGDTLYTDKPIF.

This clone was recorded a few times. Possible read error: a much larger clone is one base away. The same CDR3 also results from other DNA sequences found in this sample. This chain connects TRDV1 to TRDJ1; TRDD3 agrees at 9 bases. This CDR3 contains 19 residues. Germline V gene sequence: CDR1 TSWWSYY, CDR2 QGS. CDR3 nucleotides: TGTGCCCTTGGGGAACTAGTTCTTGTCTTCCGGCCGTACTGGGGGAGACTCATCTTT. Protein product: CALGELVLVFRPYWGRLIF.

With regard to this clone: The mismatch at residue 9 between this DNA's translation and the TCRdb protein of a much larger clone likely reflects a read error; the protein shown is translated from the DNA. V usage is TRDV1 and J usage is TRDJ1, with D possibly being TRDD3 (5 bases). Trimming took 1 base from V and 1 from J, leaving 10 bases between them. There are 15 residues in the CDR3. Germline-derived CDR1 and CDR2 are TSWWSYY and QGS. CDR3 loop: CALGEPILGTDKLIF. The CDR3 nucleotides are TGTGCTCTTGGGGAACCCATCCTGGGCACCGATAAACTCATCTTT.

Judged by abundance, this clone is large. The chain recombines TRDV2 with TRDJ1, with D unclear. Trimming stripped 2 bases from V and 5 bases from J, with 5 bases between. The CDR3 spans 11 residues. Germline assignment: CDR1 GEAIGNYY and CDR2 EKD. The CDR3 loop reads CACDKGDKLIF. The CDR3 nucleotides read TGTGCCTGTGACAAGGGGGATAAACTCATCTTT.

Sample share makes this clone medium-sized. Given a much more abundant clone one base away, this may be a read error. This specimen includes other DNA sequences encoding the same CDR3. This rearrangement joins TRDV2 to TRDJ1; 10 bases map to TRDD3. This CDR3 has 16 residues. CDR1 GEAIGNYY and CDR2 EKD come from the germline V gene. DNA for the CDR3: TGTGCCTGTGACCACATAACTGGGGGATTTACCGACAAACTCATCTTT. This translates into CACDHITGGFTDKLIF.

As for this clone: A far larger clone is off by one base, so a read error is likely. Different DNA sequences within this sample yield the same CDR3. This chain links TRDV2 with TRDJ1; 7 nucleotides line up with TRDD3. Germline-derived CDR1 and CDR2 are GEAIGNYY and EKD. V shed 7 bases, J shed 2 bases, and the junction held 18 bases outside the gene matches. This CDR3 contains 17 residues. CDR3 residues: CACDPVLGAPSTDKLIF. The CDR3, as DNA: TGTGCCTGCGACCCCGTTCTGGGGGCTCCCTCAACCGATAAACTCATCTTT.

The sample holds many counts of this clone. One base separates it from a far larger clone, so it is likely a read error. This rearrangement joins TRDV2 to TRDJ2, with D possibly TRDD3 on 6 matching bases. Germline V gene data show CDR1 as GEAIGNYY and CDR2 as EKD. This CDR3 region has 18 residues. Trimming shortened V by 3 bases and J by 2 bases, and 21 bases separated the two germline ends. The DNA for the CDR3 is TGTGCCTGTGACGCTCTGGGGACCACGGACCCCTTGACAGCACAACTCTTCTTT. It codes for CACDALGTTDPLTAQLFF.

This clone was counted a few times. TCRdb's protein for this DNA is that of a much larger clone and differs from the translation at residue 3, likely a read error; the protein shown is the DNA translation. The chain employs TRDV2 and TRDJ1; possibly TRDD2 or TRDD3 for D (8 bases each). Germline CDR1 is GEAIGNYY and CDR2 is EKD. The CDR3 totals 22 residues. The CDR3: CARDTLPTGPGGPPTDTDKLIF. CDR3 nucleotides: TGTGCCCGTGACACTCTTCCTACGGGGCCTGGGGGACCCCCGACCGACACCGATAAACTCATCTTT.

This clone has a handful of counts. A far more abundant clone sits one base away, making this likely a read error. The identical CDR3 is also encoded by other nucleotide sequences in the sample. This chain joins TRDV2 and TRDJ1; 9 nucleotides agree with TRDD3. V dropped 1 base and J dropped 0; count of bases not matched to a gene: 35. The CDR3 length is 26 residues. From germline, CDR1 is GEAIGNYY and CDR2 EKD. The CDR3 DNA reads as TGTGCCTGTGACACACTGCCGGAGGTCTCCTCAGTTGGTAGTGGGGGATATGTACGATACACCGATAAACTCATCTTT. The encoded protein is CACDTLPEVSSVGSGGYVRYTDKLIF.

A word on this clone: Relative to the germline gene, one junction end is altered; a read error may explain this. The CDR3 nucleotides are TGTGCCTGTGACACAATCCGTACTGGGGGTCCCCTACATGACACCGATAAACCCATCTTT. The encoded protein is CACDTIRTGGPLHDTDKPIF. V is TRDV2 and J is TRDJ1; 8 bases fit TRDD3. The V gene's germline CDR1 is GEAIGNYY and CDR2 EKD. The CDR3 runs to 20 residues.

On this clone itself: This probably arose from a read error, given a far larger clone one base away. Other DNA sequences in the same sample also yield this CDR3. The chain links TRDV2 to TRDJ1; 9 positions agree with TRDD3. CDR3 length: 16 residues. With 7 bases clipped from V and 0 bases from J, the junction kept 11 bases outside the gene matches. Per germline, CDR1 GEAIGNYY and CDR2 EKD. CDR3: CACDYTGGTYTDKLIF. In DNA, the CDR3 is TGTGCCTGCGACTACACTGGGGGAACGTACACCGATAAACTCATCTTT.